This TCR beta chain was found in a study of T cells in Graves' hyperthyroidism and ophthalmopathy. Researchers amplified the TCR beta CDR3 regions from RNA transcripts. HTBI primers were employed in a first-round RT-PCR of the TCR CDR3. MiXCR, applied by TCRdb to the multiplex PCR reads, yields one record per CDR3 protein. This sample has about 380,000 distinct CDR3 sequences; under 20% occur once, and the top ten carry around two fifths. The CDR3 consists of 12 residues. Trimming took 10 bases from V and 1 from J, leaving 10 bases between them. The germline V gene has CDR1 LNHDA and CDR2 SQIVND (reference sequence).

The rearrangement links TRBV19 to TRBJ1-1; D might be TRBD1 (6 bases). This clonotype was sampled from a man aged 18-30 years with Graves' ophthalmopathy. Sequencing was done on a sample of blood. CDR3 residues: CATLRGNTEAFF. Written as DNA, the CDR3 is TGTGCCACGCTCAGGGGGAACACTGAAGCTTTCTTT.